This passage covers 32 T cell receptor beta chains from one sample sequenced in a study of vaccination effects on CD4 cells after COVID-19. Investigators separated out CD4+ T cells once approximately 9 days of culture had passed. The cohort was immunized with two doses of either the BNT162b2 or mRNA-1273 vaccine. Their antigens remain unidentified. Generated by immunoSEQ multiplex PCR, the TCRdb table keeps only in-frame clones and is missing some. The sample has more than 60,000 clones; 70% to 85% are singletons. The specimen comprised CD4+ T cells from PBMCs cultured without peptide, sampled after COVID-19 vaccination. Receptor source: a human donor who received a COVID-19 vaccine.

This chain uses TRBV19 with TRBJ1-1; unclear D gene. The CDR3 consists of 17 residues. CDR1 is LNHDA and CDR2 is SQIVND in the germline V gene (reference sequence). Trimming removed 4 bases at V and 1 base at J, with 19 bases between. CDR3 loop: CASSNRASVLPNTEAFF. In DNA, the CDR3 is TGTGCCAGTAGTAACCGGGCCTCGGTTTTACCGAACACTGAAGCTTTCTTT.

V is TRBV4-3 and J is TRBJ1-5; tentative D call: TRBD1 (6 bases). Germline-derived CDR1 and CDR2 are LGHNA and YSLEER. The V and J ends lost 6 bases and 5 bases respectively, with 17 bases between them. There are 15 residues in the CDR3. The CDR3, as DNA: TGCGCCAGCAGTTTCGCCACAGGGAACGATCAGCCCCAGCATTTT. It yields the protein CASSFATGNDQPQHF.

This clone has a single count. The rearrangement joins TRBV6-1 to TRBJ2-7; D uncertain. V was cut by 3 bases and J by 6 bases, with 9 bases left in between. This CDR3 has 12 residues. Germline CDR1 and CDR2: MNHNS and SASEGT. CDR3 loop: CASSESWGEQYV. DNA for the CDR3: TGTGCCAGCAGTGAGTCCTGGGGCGAGCAGTACGTC.

The chain is built from TRBV21-1 and TRBJ2-7; the table's TRBD2 call for D was not verified on the DNA. TRBV21-1 is a recognized pseudogene. The CDR3 covers 15 residues. CDR3 sequence (DNA): TGTGCCAGCAGCAGTGGGACTAGCGGGGGGTACGAGCAGTACGTC. Residues: CASSSGTSGGYEQYV.

This clone was seen only once. The V gene is TRBV27, the J gene TRBJ2-7; TRBD2 is a possible D gene (7 bases). CDR3 length equals 13 residues. V lost 6 bases and J lost 6, with 15 bases in between. CDR1 is MNHEY and CDR2 is SMNVEV in the germline V gene (reference sequence). CDR3: CASSPWGGGEQYV. The CDR3 coding sequence is TGTGCCAGCAGCCCTTGGGGGGGCGGCGAGCAGTACGTC.

Only a few counts were recorded for this clone. The gene calls are TRBV6-5 and TRBJ1-2, with 8 bases matching TRBD1. The germline gives CDR1 MNHEY, CDR2 SVGAGI. This CDR3 is built from 12 residues. V trimming: 7 bases; J trimming: 5 bases; junction bases outside the gene matches: 3. The CDR3 DNA sequence: TGTGCCAGCACCACAGGGGGTTATGGCTACACCTTC. It codes for CASTTGGYGYTF.

As to this clone: One junction end does not reproduce the germline sequence, and a read error may be involved. The V and J genes are TRBV7-9 and TRBJ2-1; either TRBD1 or TRBD2 may fit D (5 bases each). Germline lookup yields CDR1 SEHNR and CDR2 FQNEAQ (reference sequence). This CDR3 spans 15 amino acids. This CDR3 reads CASSPNLGEYIEQFF. CDR3 bases: TGTGCCAGCAGCCCCAATTTGGGGGAGTACATTGAGCAGTTCTTC.

The V and J genes are TRBV6-1 and TRBJ1-5; perhaps TRBD1 as D (5 bases). CDR1 and CDR2 (germline): MNHNS, SASEGT. This CDR3 spans 17 amino acids. The germline V and J ends were trimmed by 4 bases and 4 bases, with 20 bases remaining between them. CDR3 protein: CASSGFRIQGNNQPQHF. CDR3 sequence (DNA): TGTGCCAGCAGTGGGTTCCGGATCCAGGGTAATAATCAGCCCCAGCATTTT.

This chain connects TRBV15 to TRBJ1-5, with 10 bases fitting TRBD1. Looked up from germline, CDR1 is LNHNV and CDR2 is YYDKDF (reference sequence). V gave up 3 bases and J gave up 1 base; unmatched junction bases: 9. The CDR3 has 18 amino acids. The CDR3 spells CATSRGQGMTSSNQPQHF. The CDR3 DNA is TGTGCCACCAGCAGGGGACAGGGGATGACTTCGAGCAATCAGCCCCAGCATTTT.

The chain uses TRBV28 and TRBJ2-7; possibly TRBD1 for D (5 bases). Trimming took off 4 bases at V and 10 bases at J, with 17 bases between the two ends. This CDR3 has 13 amino acids. CDR1 and CDR2 (germline): MDHEN, SYDVKM. The CDR3 sequence is CASSSWGKKEQYV. CDR3 coding DNA: TGTGCCAGCAGTTCATGGGGCAAAAAGGAACAGTACGTC.

The rearrangement uses TRBV7-8 and TRBJ1-1; no clear D gene. CDR1 is SGHVS and CDR2 is FQNEAQ in the germline V gene. CDR3 length equals 18 residues. Trimming took off 5 bases at V and 0 bases at J, with 22 bases between the two ends. CDR3 in amino acids: CASSPPWGPNLMNTEAFF. The CDR3 DNA follows: TGTGCCAGCAGCCCACCCTGGGGTCCCAATCTCATGAACACTGAAGCTTTCTTT.

This chain connects TRBV19 to TRBJ1-1; no definite D call. Germline assignment: CDR1 LNHDA and CDR2 SQIVND (reference sequence). The V end lost 3 bases, the J end lost 1 base, and 15 bases lay between the germline ends. The CDR3 length is 16 residues. CDR3: CASSMGTGRANTEAFF. CDR3 in DNA: TGTGCCAGTAGTATGGGTACGGGTAGAGCGAACACTGAAGCTTTCTTT.

V usage is TRBV28 and J usage is TRBJ1-4; a possible D gene is TRBD1 (5 bases). Germline CDR1 MDHEN, CDR2 SYDVKM. Trimming shortened V by 5 bases and J by 5 bases, and 15 bases separated the two germline ends. CDR3 length: 15 residues. The CDR3 DNA is TGTGCCAGCAGTCGGCAGGGAAGTCAGAATGAAAAACTGTTTTTT. Amino acids: CASSRQGSQNEKLFF.

This clone was observed once. The chain carries TRBV19 and TRBJ1-3; D is possibly TRBD1 (5 bases). Germline V gene data show CDR1 as LNHDA and CDR2 as SQIVND (reference sequence). The CDR3 is 15 residues long. Trimming removed 0 bases from V and 2 bases from J, with 8 bases in between. DNA for the CDR3: TGTGCCAGTAGTATAGAGTCAGGGACTGGAAACACCATATATTTT. As protein: CASSIESGTGNTIYF. Filled out from reference TRBV19 and TRBJ1-3, the complete variable domain reads DGGITQSPKYLFRKEGQNVTLSCEQNLNHDAMYWYRQDPGQGLRLIYYSQIVNDFQKGDIAEGYSVSREKKESFPLTVTSAQKNPTAFYLCASSIESGTGNTIYFGEGSWLTVV.

This clone was recorded a few times. V is TRBV12-3 or TRBV12-4 and J is TRBJ1-5; D gene uncertain. The CDR3 extends over 12 amino acids. The V end was cut by 6 bases, the J end by 1 base, with 4 bases between. CDR3 nucleotide sequence: TGTGCCAGCAGGTCCAGCAATCAGCCCCAGCATTTT. Protein sequence: CASRSSNQPQHF.

This clone has only a few counts. The chain uses TRBV30 and TRBJ2-2; TRBD1 matches at 9 bases. Germline values: CDR1 GTSNPN, CDR2 SVGIG (reference sequence). The CDR3 is 15 residues long. The trim removed 5 bases at V and 2 bases at J, leaving 6 bases unmatched. CDR3 coding DNA: TGTGCCTGGGCCGGGACAGGGCTTAACACCGGGGAGCTGTTTTTT. This sequence encodes CAWAGTGLNTGELFF.

This rearrangement joins TRBV9 to TRBJ2-5; 10 positions agree with TRBD1. V was pared by 5 bases and J by 5 bases, with 6 bases of the junction left unmatched. Germline lookup yields CDR1 SGDLS and CDR2 YYNGEE. CDR3 length: 14 amino acids. CDR3 bases: TGTGCCAGCAGTAGGGACAGGGGCTATGAGACCCAGTACTTC. Encoded protein: CASSRDRGYETQYF.

V and J are TRBV7-3 and TRBJ2-5, with TRBD2 matching 10 bases. Germline lookup yields CDR1 SGHTA and CDR2 FQGTGA. The CDR3 loop spans 16 amino acids. Trimming at V came to 2 bases and at J to 5 bases, leaving 8 bases not matched to a gene. The CDR3 protein is CASSLYPSGGQETQYF. The DNA of the CDR3 is TGTGCCAGCAGCTTATACCCTAGCGGGGGTCAGGAGACCCAGTACTTC.

The chain carries TRBV10-3 and TRBJ2-5, with 7 positions matching TRBD1. CDR1 and CDR2 (germline): ENHRY, SYGVKD. This CDR3 region has 14 residues. V was pared by 6 bases and J by 5 bases, with 9 bases of the junction left unmatched. The CDR3 region is CAIRGTEPGETQYF. Here the CDR3 DNA reads TGTGCCATCAGGGGGACAGAGCCGGGGGAGACCCAGTACTTC.

This clone has a single count. This chain joins TRBV9 and TRBJ1-1; the D gene is possibly TRBD1 (5 bases). The ends were cut back, 2 bases at V and 1 base at J, with 15 bases in the middle. The CDR3 totals 16 residues. Germline CDR1 is SGDLS and CDR2 is YYNGEE. The CDR3 DNA sequence: TGTGCCAGCAGCGTCCGGGACCCCGAAGGGAACACTGAAGCTTTCTTT. This codes for CASSVRDPEGNTEAFF.

The chain is built from TRBV30 and TRBJ1-2, with 7 bases lining up with TRBD1. V lost 4 bases, J lost 2 bases, and 10 bases stayed unmatched. CDR1 is GTSNPN, CDR2 SVGIG, per germline (reference sequence). The CDR3 is 15 residues long. CDR3 amino acids: CAWTITGVGNYGYTF. In DNA form, the CDR3 reads TGTGCCTGGACCATCACAGGGGTAGGGAACTATGGCTACACCTTC.

Written as DNA, the CDR3 is TGCGCCAGCTACTCCGGCAGGGGAGGTGAGTGGACCCAGTACTTC. This encodes CASYSGRGGEWTQYF. The chain couples TRBV5-1 to TRBJ2-5; D is possibly TRBD1 or TRBD2 (6 bases each). Germline CDR1 and CDR2: SGHRS and YFSETQ. Between the trimmed V and J ends, which lost 7 bases and 7 bases, there was a span of 23 bases. This CDR3 is built from 15 residues.

The chain employs TRBV2 and TRBJ1-5; tentative D call: TRBD1 (6 bases). CDR1 is SNHLY and CDR2 is FYNNEI in the germline V gene. The CDR3 contains 13 residues. With 4 bases removed from V and 3 bases from J, the gap between germline ends came to 7 bases. The CDR3 DNA follows: TGTGCCAGCAGTGGACAGGCCAATCAGCCCCAGCATTTT. It is translated as CASSGQANQPQHF.

This clone was observed a handful of times. CDR3 in amino acids: CASSSRGTGAWANGYTF. DNA for the CDR3: TGTGCCAGCAGCTCTCGGGGGACGGGGGCATGGGCCAATGGCTACACCTTC. The V call is TRBV5-6, the J call TRBJ1-2; perhaps TRBD1 as D (6 bases). CDR3 length equals 17 residues. The germline gives CDR1 SGHDT, CDR2 YYEEEE. Trimming took 3 bases from V and 6 from J, leaving 24 bases between them.

V is TRBV24-1 and J is TRBJ2-2; possibly TRBD1 or TRBD2 for D (6 bases each). The V and J ends lost 4 bases and 10 bases respectively, with 15 bases between them. Germline-derived CDR1 and CDR2 are KGHDR and SFDVKD. The CDR3 loop spans 14 amino acids. The CDR3: CATSDPGGVEELFF. Written as DNA, the CDR3 is TGTGCCACCAGTGACCCCGGGGGCGTCGAGGAGCTGTTTTTT.

The chain joins TRBV24-1 to TRBJ1-2; D unresolved. The ends were cut back, 0 bases at V and 8 bases at J, with 12 bases in the middle. The CDR3 consists of 14 residues. Per the germline V gene, CDR1 is KGHDR and CDR2 is SFDVKD. Written as DNA, the CDR3 is TGTGCCACCAGTGATTTGCCCGGGGAAAGAGGCTACACCTTC. This codes for CATSDLPGERGYTF.

V is TRBV29-1 and J is TRBJ1-5; the D gene is possibly TRBD1 (5 bases). CDR3 length: 15 residues. Deletions cut 4 bases from V and 2 bases from J, with 15 bases between. Germline values: CDR1 SQVTM, CDR2 ANQGSEA. The CDR3 bases are TGCAGCGTTGTCGAGGGGCAATCCGGCAATCAGCCCCAGCATTTT. Amino acid sequence: CSVVEGQSGNQPQHF.

This clone was counted a few times. The chain has TRBV6-5 and TRBJ1-6; D is undetermined. V was shortened by 6 bases and J by 0 bases, with 9 bases between the two germline ends. There are 15 residues in the CDR3. Germline V gene lookup returns CDR1 MNHEY and CDR2 SVGAGI. The CDR3 spells CASRGPSSYNSPLHF. In nucleotides, the CDR3 is TGTGCCAGCAGAGGACCAAGCTCCTATAATTCACCCCTCCACTTT.

The genes are TRBV7-3 and TRBJ2-2; D may be TRBD2 (5 bases). The CDR3 covers 15 residues. Germline CDR1 is SGHTA and CDR2 is FQGTGA. Trimming took off 1 base at V and 4 bases at J, with 10 bases between the two ends. The CDR3 reads CASSLNPSRTGELFF. The CDR3 coding sequence is TGTGCCAGCAGCTTAAATCCTAGCCGCACCGGGGAGCTGTTTTTT.

The chain joins TRBV6-6 to TRBJ1-5, with no clear D. V was shortened by 2 bases and J by 4 bases, with 6 bases between the two germline ends. CDR1 and CDR2 (germline): MNHNY, SVGAGI (reference sequence). This CDR3 comprises 13 residues. The CDR3 is CASSYNGNQPQHF. The DNA for the CDR3 is TGTGCCAGCAGTTACAACGGGAATCAGCCCCAGCATTTT.

V usage is TRBV30 and J usage is TRBJ1-1, with TRBD1 matching over 9 bases. Germline CDR1 reads GTSNPN; CDR2 reads SVGIG (reference sequence). J gave up 4 bases and V 5 bases, and 5 bases lay outside the gene matches. This CDR3 has 13 residues. The CDR3 protein is CAWGDRVRTEAFF. CDR3 sequence (DNA): TGTGCCTGGGGGGACAGGGTTCGCACTGAAGCTTTCTTT.

This chain connects TRBV28 to TRBJ2-7; possibly TRBD1 or TRBD2 for D (5 bases each). This CDR3 is 16 amino acids long. Germline lookup yields CDR1 MDHEN and CDR2 SYDVKM. V was clipped by 3 bases and J by 6 bases, with 21 bases between them. CDR3 sequence (DNA): TGTGCCAGCAGTTTGTCCCTCCCGGCAGGGAGCAGCGAGCAGTACGTC. This codes for CASSLSLPAGSSEQYV.